These 28 T cell receptor beta chains came from one sample sequenced in a study of OX40 agonist ivuxolimab in advanced cancers. Using immunoSEQ multiplex PCR, the repertoire was profiled, and TCRdb retains in-frame clones only, with some absent. The sample includes 60,000 to 80,000 clones, 85% of them seen just once. Specimen: CD4+ or CD8+ T cells sorted from blood, collected in a trial of the OX40 agonist ivuxolimab. These receptors originate from an adult with an advanced solid tumor such as melanoma, head and neck, liver or kidney cancer.

In this sample, this clone turned up a few times. The V call is TRBV2, the J call TRBJ1-1; a possible D gene is TRBD1 (5 bases). Trimming stripped 2 bases from V and 4 bases from J, with 11 bases between. CDR3 size: 14 residues. In germline, CDR1 is SNHLY, CDR2 FYNNEI. The CDR3 bases are TGTGCCAGCAGTGAATTTTGGGGGGGCACTGAAGCTTTCTTT. Amino acid sequence: CASSEFWGGTEAFF.

The chain has TRBV7-9 and TRBJ1-4; 9 nucleotides match TRBD1. J lost 8 bases, V lost 3 bases, and 19 bases had no gene match. The germline V gene has CDR1 SEHNR and CDR2 FQNEAQ (reference sequence). The CDR3 contains 19 residues. The DNA of the CDR3 is TGTGCCAGCAGCTTCCCGTCCGGGACAGGGTGGGGTATTGGAGAAAAACTGTTTTTT. Its protein product is CASSFPSGTGWGIGEKLFF.

As regards this clone: Relative to the germline gene, one junction end is altered; a read error may explain this. The chain links TRBV30 to TRBJ2-1; no clear D gene. This CDR3 is 11 amino acids long. In germline, CDR1 is GTSNPN, CDR2 SVGIG (reference sequence). The CDR3 coding sequence is TGTGCCTGGAGCGCTATAGTGGGTCGGGTCTTC. Amino acids: CAWSAIVGRVF.

This clone has just one count. J is TRBJ2-3 and V is TRBV7-2; 8 nucleotides line up with TRBD2. The CDR3 is 17 residues long. Germline trimming cut 1 base from V and 1 base from J; bases unmatched to any gene: 7. Germline CDR1 reads SGHTA; CDR2 reads FQGNSA. CDR3 sequence reads: CASSLGPTSARTDTQYF. CDR3 bases: TGTGCCAGCAGCTTAGGCCCGACTAGCGCCCGCACAGATACGCAGTATTTT. Together with reference TRBV7-2 and TRBJ2-3, the CDR3 gives the full variable domain: GAGVSQSPSNKVTEKGKDVELRCDPISGHTALYWYRQSLGQGLEFLIYFQGNSAPDKSGLPSDRFSAERTGGSVSTLTIQRTQQEDSAVYLCASSLGPTSARTDTQYFGPGTRLTVL.

The chain uses TRBV5-1 and TRBJ2-3, with 13 nucleotides matching TRBD2. There are 18 residues in the CDR3. After removal of 5 bases from V and 0 bases from J, the junction contained 9 bases not matched to a gene. Looked up from germline, CDR1 is SGHRS and CDR2 is YFSETQ. The CDR3 nucleotides are TGCGCCAGCAGGCCTACTAGCGGGGGGGCCCCTAGCACAGATACGCAGTATTTT. This translates into CASRPTSGGAPSTDTQYF.

The chain has TRBV5-8 and TRBJ1-5; possibly TRBD1 for D (6 bases). V dropped 1 base and J dropped 0 bases, with 14 bases sitting between them. The CDR3 contains 17 residues. CDR1 is SGHTS and CDR2 is YDEGEE in the germline V gene. The CDR3 DNA reads TGTGCCAGCAGCTTGACGGGGGGGCAGTTTAGCAATCAGCCCCAGCATTTT. It encodes CASSLTGGQFSNQPQHF.

The rearrangement joins TRBV11-2 to TRBJ2-7; 7 bases align to TRBD2. With V trimmed by 5 bases and J by 5 bases, 12 bases remained unmatched. Germline-derived CDR1 and CDR2 are SGHAT and FQNNGV. The CDR3 runs 15 residues. The CDR3 DNA follows: TGTGCCAGCAGCCCACAGCGGGGTCAGCTTAACGAGCAGTACGTC. Its translation is CASSPQRGQLNEQYV.

V and J are TRBV6-5 and TRBJ2-7; D is unclear. Per germline, CDR1 MNHEY and CDR2 SVGAGI. There are 13 residues in the CDR3. The ends were cut back, 7 bases at V and 0 bases at J, with 10 bases in the middle. CDR3 sequence: CASTDGVSYEQYF. The DNA for the CDR3 is TGTGCCAGCACGGACGGAGTCTCCTACGAGCAGTACTTC.

The chain is built from TRBV5-1 and TRBJ2-1; 7 bases are a match to TRBD1. The ends lost 0 bases at V and 8 bases at J; junction bases unmatched: 5. The CDR3 has 14 residues. Germline loops: CDR1 SGHRS, CDR2 YFSETQ. The CDR3 region has the DNA TGCGCCAGCAGCTTGGTCGCAGGGGGATATGAGCAGTTCTTC. Protein: CASSLVAGGYEQFF. Full variable domain (rest looked up from reference TRBV5-1 and TRBJ2-1): KAGVTQTPRYLIKTRGQQVTLSCSPISGHRSVSWYQQTPGQGLQFLFEYFSETQRNKGNFPGRFSGRQFSNSRSEMNVSTLELGDSALYLCASSLVAGGYEQFFGPGTRLTVL.

The chain couples TRBV7-9 to TRBJ2-1; D may be TRBD1 (6 bases). Germline assignment: CDR1 SEHNR and CDR2 FQNEAQ (reference sequence). The germline V and J ends were trimmed by 5 bases and 10 bases, with 12 bases remaining between them. The CDR3 consists of 12 residues. CDR3 coding DNA: TGTGCCAGCAGCCGGCCCAGGGGCGAGCAGTTCTTC. The encoded protein is CASSRPRGEQFF. Drawing the rest from reference TRBV7-9 and TRBJ2-1, the complete variable domain is DTGVSQNPRHKITKRGQNVTFRCDPISEHNRLYWYRQTLGQGPEFLTYFQNEAQLEKSRLLSDRFSAERPKGSFSTLEIQRTEQGDSAMYLCASSRPRGEQFFGPGTRLTVL.

The chain joins TRBV7-9 to TRBJ2-7; 8 bases are a match to TRBD1. Germline V gene lookup returns CDR1 SEHNR and CDR2 FQNEAQ (reference sequence). Trimming took 4 bases from V and 7 from J; bases not matched to a gene: 9. This CDR3 has 14 residues. CDR3 sequence: CASSSGQGAGEQYV. CDR3 DNA sequence: TGTGCCAGCAGCTCAGGTCAGGGGGCTGGGGAGCAGTACGTC.

The chain has TRBV19 and TRBJ1-2; perhaps TRBD1 as D (6 bases). The CDR3 has 15 residues. CDR1 and CDR2 from the germline V gene are LNHDA and SQIVND (reference sequence). The germline V and J ends were trimmed by 4 bases and 1 base, with 13 bases remaining between them. CDR3 bases: TGTGCCAGTAGTACAACCTCACAGGGTAACTATGGCTACACCTTC. Protein sequence: CASSTTSQGNYGYTF.

This sequence joins TRBV20-1 and TRBJ2-4; unclear D gene. This CDR3 region has 10 residues. The ends were cut back, 6 bases at V and 8 bases at J, with 8 bases in the middle. The V gene's germline CDR1 is DFQATT and CDR2 SNEGSKA (reference sequence). In nucleotides, the CDR3 is TGCAGTGCCTCACGGGACATTCAGTACTTC. Its protein product is CSASRDIQYF.

This clone occurred a few times. The V gene is TRBV28, the J gene TRBJ1-5; D is ambiguous. There are 10 residues in the CDR3. V lost 6 bases, J lost 11 bases, and 8 bases lay in between. Per germline, CDR1 MDHEN and CDR2 SYDVKM. CDR3 coding DNA: TGTGCCAGCAGCTATGAGGCCCAGCATTTT. It is translated as CASSYEAQHF.

The rearrangement uses TRBV7-8 and TRBJ2-1; no clear D gene. The V end was cut by 2 bases, the J end by 8 bases, with 7 bases between. CDR3 length: 12 residues. The germline V gene has CDR1 SGHVS and CDR2 FQNEAQ. For the CDR3, the DNA is TGTGCCAGCAGCTTAAACGGCGATGAGCAGTTCTTC. It yields the protein CASSLNGDEQFF.

This clone has a single count. CDR3 coding DNA: TGTGCCAGCAGTTTATGGGGGAGCACTGAAGCTTTCTTT. It specifies CASSLWGSTEAFF. V gene TRBV28 combines with J gene TRBJ1-1; no reliable D call. This CDR3 spans 13 amino acids. V lost 0 bases to trimming and J lost 4 bases, with 6 bases between them. CDR1 and CDR2 (germline): MDHEN, SYDVKM.

The genes are TRBV7-9 and TRBJ1-6; D gene uncertain. The CDR3 spans 14 residues. Trimming stripped 6 bases from V and 6 bases from J, with 12 bases between. Germline-derived CDR1 and CDR2 are SEHNR and FQNEAQ (reference sequence). The CDR3 DNA follows: TGTGCCAGCAGTCGGGCAGACCCTAATTCACCCCTCCACTTT. Translated, it gives CASSRADPNSPLHF.

The rearrangement joins TRBV5-6 to TRBJ2-5; D unclear. Germline assignment: CDR1 SGHDT and CDR2 YYEEEE. This CDR3 comprises 15 residues. V lost 2 bases and J 3 bases, leaving 14 bases between the germline ends. The chain's CDR3 is CASSFRNSVKETQYF. The CDR3 nucleotides are TGTGCCAGCAGCTTTCGGAACTCAGTAAAAGAGACCCAGTACTTC.

This clone was counted a single time. V is TRBV18 and J is TRBJ2-7; TRBD1 matches at 7 bases. The CDR3 has 14 residues. Germline lookup yields CDR1 KGHSH and CDR2 LQKENI. V was pared by 3 bases and J by 6 bases, with 8 bases of the junction left unmatched. Written as DNA, the CDR3 is TGTGCCAGCTCACCCACTAAGGGGGCTGGCGAGCAGTACGTC. Protein product: CASSPTKGAGEQYV.

V usage is TRBV19 and J usage is TRBJ2-1; D gene uncertain. The germline V gene has CDR1 LNHDA and CDR2 SQIVND (reference sequence). This CDR3 contains 14 residues. V lost 3 bases and J lost 10, with 16 bases in between. CDR3 DNA: TGTGCCAGTAGTATTTGGTATTCCGGCGACGAGCAGTTCTTC. It translates to CASSIWYSGDEQFF.

V usage is TRBV2 and J usage is TRBJ1-1; D is possibly TRBD1 (6 bases). The germline V and J ends were trimmed by 6 bases and 5 bases, with 16 bases remaining between them. CDR3 size: 14 residues. In germline, CDR1 is SNHLY, CDR2 FYNNEI. The CDR3 bases are TGTGCCAGCAGACTCTACAGGGAAGGGACTGAAGCTTTCTTT. Protein: CASRLYREGTEAFF.

In its sample, this clone was seen once. V and J are TRBV6-6 and TRBJ2-5, with a weak D call TRBD1 (5 bases). The germline CDR1 and CDR2 sequences are MNHNY and SVGAGI (reference sequence). The CDR3 contains 15 residues. The V end was cut by 6 bases, the J end by 4 bases, with 18 bases between. The CDR3: CASSLTPGKGETQYF. The DNA of the CDR3 is TGTGCCAGCAGCCTCACCCCAGGGAAAGGAGAGACCCAGTACTTC.

This chain connects TRBV5-1 to TRBJ2-2; perhaps TRBD1 as D (7 bases). This CDR3 has 15 residues. Germline CDR1 and CDR2: SGHRS and YFSETQ. V lost 0 bases to trimming and J lost 5 bases, with 11 bases between them. In DNA form, the CDR3 reads TGCGCCAGCAGCTTGGCTCAGGGGGGTACCGGGGAGCTGTTTTTT. It translates to CASSLAQGGTGELFF.

V usage is TRBV6-5 and J usage is TRBJ2-2; 7 bases match TRBD2. CDR1 MNHEY and CDR2 SVGAGI come from the germline V gene. There are 15 residues in the CDR3. The J segment lost 7 bases and the V segment lost 7 bases, leaving 12 bases of the junction unmatched. The CDR3 reads CASTGMGGKSGELFF. The CDR3 DNA follows: TGTGCCAGCACTGGGATGGGGGGGAAGAGCGGGGAGCTGTTTTTT.

The genes are TRBV21-1 and TRBJ2-5. TRBV21-1 is a pseudogene locus. The CDR3 runs 14 residues. CDR3 in DNA: TGTGCCAGCAGCCCGCCCGGCTCCCAAGAGACCCAGTACTTC. The encoded protein is CASSPPGSQETQYF.

The J gene is TRBJ1-6, the V gene TRBV7-2; no clear D. The V end lost 5 bases, the J end lost 0 bases, and 14 bases lay between the germline ends. CDR3 length: 17 amino acids. Germline lookup yields CDR1 SGHTA and CDR2 FQGNSA. The CDR3 is CASSLRPGRSYNSPLHF. CDR3 DNA sequence: TGTGCCAGCAGCCTCCGGCCCGGTCGCTCCTATAATTCACCCCTCCACTTT.

In this sample, this clone turned up once. V is TRBV5-1 and J is TRBJ1-3; D is unclear. Germline CDR1 is SGHRS and CDR2 is YFSETQ. V was pared by 4 bases and J by 1 base, with 12 bases between. The CDR3 spans 15 residues. CDR3 DNA sequence: TGCGCCAGCAGCCCAACCGGAATATCTGGAAACACCATATATTTT. Protein: CASSPTGISGNTIYF. The full variable domain, rest sourced from reference TRBV5-1 and TRBJ1-3, is KAGVTQTPRYLIKTRGQQVTLSCSPISGHRSVSWYQQTPGQGLQFLFEYFSETQRNKGNFPGRFSGRQFSNSRSEMNVSTLELGDSALYLCASSPTGISGNTIYFGEGSWLTVV.

This clone was seen a single time. The chain recombines TRBV5-8 with TRBJ1-4, with 9 bases fitting TRBD1. CDR1 and CDR2 (germline): SGHTS, YDEGEE. Trimming cost V 0 bases and J 10 bases; bases outside gene matches: 7. This CDR3 is built from 15 residues. CDR3 nucleotides: TGTGCCAGCAGCTTGGATGGGACAGGGATGGTAAAACTGTTTTTT. This encodes CASSLDGTGMVKLFF.